Below, 29 T cell receptor beta chains from the same sample are listed, as sequenced in a study of blood T cell repertoires in COVID-19. Generated by immunoSEQ multiplex PCR, the TCRdb table keeps only in-frame clones and is missing some. The sample yields approximately 300,000 clones, roughly 91% seen once. Sequenced material: peripheral blood. The receptor set was obtained from a man aged 25-45 years with acute or convalescent COVID-19.

The rearrangement links TRBV28 to TRBJ1-4; D is ambiguous. V was clipped by 1 base and J by 5 bases, with 8 bases between them. Germline V lookup: CDR1 MDHEN, CDR2 SYDVKM. The CDR3 covers 14 residues. The CDR3: CASSLSDWNEKLFF. In DNA form, the CDR3 reads TGTGCCAGCAGTTTATCAGACTGGAATGAAAAACTGTTTTTT.

The sample holds one count of this clone. The rearrangement links TRBV28 to TRBJ1-1; a possible D gene is TRBD1 (5 bases). The CDR3 runs 13 residues. Germline CDR1 MDHEN, CDR2 SYDVKM. V was clipped by 11 bases and J by 7 bases, with 20 bases between them. The CDR3: CAAKTGGSREAFF. The CDR3 bases are TGTGCCGCAAAAACGGGGGGGTCGCGTGAAGCTTTCTTT.

This clone was seen just once. The chain has TRBV20-1 and TRBJ1-2, with unresolved D. The germline gives CDR1 DFQATT, CDR2 SNEGSKA (reference sequence). The CDR3 is 14 amino acids. The germline V and J ends were trimmed by 3 bases and 8 bases, with 19 bases remaining between them. CDR3 sequence: CSASPPHALSGYTF. The CDR3 DNA reads as TGCAGTGCTAGTCCCCCCCACGCCCTATCAGGCTACACCTTC.

The J gene is TRBJ1-3, the V gene TRBV5-6; 9 nucleotides agree with TRBD1. Germline V lookup: CDR1 SGHDT, CDR2 YYEEEE. With 2 bases clipped from V and 4 bases from J, the junction kept 4 bases outside the gene matches. This CDR3 is built from 15 residues. In DNA, the CDR3 is TGTGCCAGCAGCTTACAGGGGGCGCGGGGAAACACCATATATTTT. Translating gives CASSLQGARGNTIYF.

This clone showed up just once. CDR3 in DNA: TGCGCCTCAAGAGAAGTCTCCTATAATTCACCCCTCCACTTT. The encoded protein is CASREVSYNSPLHF. The chain carries TRBV10-2 and TRBJ1-6; D unclear. V gave up 11 bases and J gave up 0 bases, with 11 bases separating them. The CDR3 is made up of 14 amino acids. The V gene's germline CDR1 is WSHSY and CDR2 SAAADI.

In this sample, this clone turned up once. This chain uses TRBV11-2 with TRBJ1-6; unclear D gene. From germline, CDR1 is SGHAT and CDR2 FQNNGV. Trimming pared 0 bases from V and 7 bases from J, leaving 10 bases between. This CDR3 has 15 amino acids. This CDR3 reads CASSLETGPNSPLHF. In DNA, the CDR3 is TGTGCCAGCAGCTTAGAAACGGGTCCGAATTCACCCCTCCACTTT.

This chain uses TRBV2 with TRBJ2-5; 9 nucleotides match TRBD2. CDR3 length: 10 amino acids. In germline, CDR1 is SNHLY, CDR2 FYNNEI. In DNA form, the CDR3 reads TGTGCTAGCGGGAGAGAGACCCAGTACTTC. It yields the protein CASGRETQYF.

The rearrangement links TRBV7-8 to TRBJ2-7; unclear D gene. The CDR3 runs 13 residues. Trimming took off 3 bases at V and 7 bases at J, with 13 bases between the two ends. CDR1 SGHVS and CDR2 FQNEAQ come from the germline V gene. The CDR3 sequence is CASSLTPSREQYF. The CDR3 DNA reads TGTGCCAGCAGCTTGACCCCTTCGAGGGAGCAGTACTTC. Complete variable domain (other parts from reference TRBV7-8 and TRBJ2-7): GAGVSQSPRYKVAKRGQDVALRCDPISGHVSLFWYQQALGQGPEFLTYFQNEAQLDKSGLPSDRFFAERPEGSVSTLKIQRTQQEDSAVYLCASSLTPSREQYFGPGTRLTVT.

The chain recombines TRBV4-1 with TRBJ2-7; 10 positions match TRBD2. Germline trimming cut 0 bases from V and 8 bases from J; bases unmatched to any gene: 7. Looked up from germline, CDR1 is MGHRA and CDR2 is YSYEKL. CDR3 length equals 15 residues. The CDR3 DNA sequence: TGCGCCAGCAGCCAAGATACTAGCGGGGCCCTTCAGCAGTACTTC. It yields the protein CASSQDTSGALQQYF.

The V call is TRBV19, the J call TRBJ2-3; TRBD1 agrees at 7 bases. Germline CDR1 LNHDA, CDR2 SQIVND (reference sequence). This CDR3 has 14 residues. V was clipped by 5 bases and J by 5 bases; unmatched bases: 7. The CDR3 region has the DNA TGTGCCAGTAGTGAAGACAGGGTGGGAGATACGCAGTATTTT. Protein sequence: CASSEDRVGDTQYF.

The chain uses TRBV30 and TRBJ2-1; 10 positions agree with TRBD2. Trimming took 3 bases from V and 3 from J; bases not matched to a gene: 5. This CDR3 has 15 residues. Looked up from germline, CDR1 is GTSNPN and CDR2 is SVGIG (reference sequence). The CDR3 nucleotides are TGTGCCTGGAGGGACCTAGCGGGAGTCTACAATGAGCAGTTCTTC. Its protein product is CAWRDLAGVYNEQFF. Based on the CDR3 plus reference TRBV30 and TRBJ2-1, the full variable domain is SQTIHQWPATLVQPVGSPLSLECTVEGTSNPNLYWYRQAAGRGLQLLFYSVGIGQISSEVPQNLSASRPQDRQFILSSKKLLLSDSGFYLCAWRDLAGVYNEQFFGPGTRLTVL.

CDR3 amino acids: CASSGGGQPNTGELFF. CDR3 sequence (DNA): TGTGCCAGCAGCGGGGGCGGGCAGCCGAACACCGGGGAGCTGTTTTTT. V gene TRBV5-4 combines with J gene TRBJ2-2; D is perhaps TRBD1 (6 bases). Germline V gene lookup returns CDR1 SGHNT and CDR2 YYREEE (reference sequence). This CDR3 contains 16 residues. The V end lost 4 bases, the J end lost 0 bases, and 13 bases lay between the germline ends.

CDR3: CASSSSGGGQPQHF. CDR3 DNA sequence: TGTGCCAGCAGCTCCTCAGGGGGTGGTCAGCCCCAGCATTTT. The chain is built from TRBV7-3 and TRBJ1-5; 7 bases line up with TRBD1. The CDR3 is 14 residues long. Germline values: CDR1 SGHTA, CDR2 FQGTGA. The junction had 6 bases not matched to a gene; V was cut back by 4 bases and J by 6 bases. Full variable domain (rest looked up from reference TRBV7-3 and TRBJ1-5): GAGVSQTPSNKVTEKGKYVELRCDPISGHTALYWYRQSLGQGPEFLIYFQGTGAADDSGLPNDRFFAVRPEGSVSTLKIQRTERGDSAVYLCASSSSGGGQPQHFGDGTRLSIL.

This sequence joins TRBV18 and TRBJ2-1; 7 bases agree with TRBD1. Germline-derived CDR1 and CDR2 are KGHSH and LQKENI. J lost 9 bases, V lost 3 bases, and 8 bases had no gene match. This CDR3 is 14 amino acids long. CDR3: CASSPTGYNSEQFF. The CDR3 DNA reads as TGTGCCAGCTCACCGACAGGGTACAATAGTGAGCAGTTCTTC.

There are a few counts of this clone. This chain connects TRBV9 to TRBJ1-5; the D gene is possibly TRBD1 (5 bases). The CDR3 extends over 15 amino acids. Germline CDR1 SGDLS, CDR2 YYNGEE. V was cut by 3 bases and J by 0 bases, with 10 bases left in between. As DNA, the CDR3 is TGTGCCAGCAGCGCGGGGGACGATAGCAATCAGCCCCAGCATTTT. Its protein product is CASSAGDDSNQPQHF.

J is TRBJ2-3 and V is TRBV7-9; D is possibly TRBD2 (6 bases). This CDR3 has 15 amino acids. The V end lost 4 bases, the J end lost 6 bases, and 17 bases lay between the germline ends. Germline V gene lookup returns CDR1 SEHNR and CDR2 FQNEAQ (reference sequence). The CDR3 DNA reads as TGTGCCAGCAGCTCCTCCGGGACTGCCGTCGATACGCAGTATTTT. It yields the protein CASSSSGTAVDTQYF.

This sequence joins TRBV11-2 and TRBJ2-7; 7 nucleotides line up with TRBD1. This CDR3 has 13 amino acids. Germline assignment: CDR1 SGHAT and CDR2 FQNNGV. V shed 5 bases, J shed 6 bases, and the junction held 7 bases outside the gene matches. CDR3 DNA sequence: TGTGCCAGCAGCCGGGGCAGGGGGATCGAGCAGTACTTC. This translates into CASSRGRGIEQYF. Full variable domain (remainder filled in from reference TRBV11-2 and TRBJ2-7): EAGVAQSPRYKIIEKRQSVAFWCNPISGHATLYWYQQILGQGPKLLIQFQNNGVVDDSQLPKDRFSAERLKGVDSTLKIQPAKLEDSAVYLCASSRGRGIEQYFGPGTRLTVT.

This chain uses TRBV4-1 with TRBJ2-7; TRBD1 might be the D (7 bases). The germline V gene has CDR1 MGHRA and CDR2 YSYEKL. Trimming pared 1 base from V and 0 bases from J, leaving 16 bases between. The CDR3 runs to 17 residues. This CDR3 reads CASSQVSPGGSSYEQYF. CDR3 nucleotide sequence: TGCGCCAGCAGCCAAGTTTCTCCAGGGGGGAGCTCCTACGAGCAGTACTTC.

The chain couples TRBV19 to TRBJ1-4; a possible D gene is TRBD1 (5 bases). V was pared by 8 bases and J by 8 bases, with 12 bases between. The CDR3 is 12 amino acids. CDR1 is LNHDA, CDR2 SQIVND, per germline (reference sequence). This CDR3 reads CASHQGGEKLFF. For the CDR3, the DNA is TGTGCCAGTCACCAGGGTGGGGAAAAACTGTTTTTT.

V and J are TRBV5-6 and TRBJ2-1; maybe TRBD2 (6 bases). Germline V gene data show CDR1 as SGHDT and CDR2 as YYEEEE. This CDR3 region has 14 residues. Trimming cost V 0 bases and J 7 bases, with 11 bases left between them. The CDR3 DNA reads as TGTGCCAGCAGCTTGGTGGCTCGGGAGAATGAGCAGTTCTTC. Protein sequence: CASSLVARENEQFF.

Of note for this clone: An end of the junction differs from the germline gene, which may be a read error. V usage is TRBV11-1 and J usage is TRBJ1-3; D perhaps matches TRBD1 (5 bases). Germline V gene sequence: CDR1 SGHAT, CDR2 FQDESV (reference sequence). CDR3 size: 13 residues. The CDR3 sequence is CASSPTTDTIPQF. CDR3 coding DNA: TGTGCCAGCAGCCCTACGACAGATACAATACCTCAATTT. Full variable domain (missing parts from reference TRBV11-1 and TRBJ1-3): EAEVAQSPRYKITEKSQAVAFWCDPISGHATLYWYRQILGQGPELLVQFQDESVVDDSQLPKDRFSAERLKGVDSTLKIQPAELGDSAMYLCASSPTTDTIPQFGEGSWLTVV.

This rearrangement joins TRBV5-1 to TRBJ1-1; D unclear. The CDR3 totals 13 residues. Trimming shortened V by 1 base and J by 1 base, and 5 bases separated the two germline ends. Germline values: CDR1 SGHRS, CDR2 YFSETQ. The CDR3: CASSLFSNTEAFF. CDR3 bases: TGCGCCAGCAGCTTGTTCTCGAACACTGAAGCTTTCTTT.

The genes are TRBV7-2 and TRBJ1-2, with TRBD1 matching over 7 bases. The trim removed 0 bases at V and 7 bases at J, leaving 5 bases unmatched. The CDR3 consists of 14 residues. From germline, CDR1 is SGHTA and CDR2 FQGNSA. The CDR3 sequence is CASSLAGDSRGYTF. The CDR3 nucleotides read TGTGCCAGCAGCTTAGCTGGGGACAGTCGTGGCTACACCTTC. The complete variable domain, with remaining parts taken from reference TRBV7-2 and TRBJ1-2, reads GAGVSQSPSNKVTEKGKDVELRCDPISGHTALYWYRQSLGQGLEFLIYFQGNSAPDKSGLPSDRFSAERTGGSVSTLTIQRTQQEDSAVYLCASSLAGDSRGYTFGSGTRLTVV.

This chain uses TRBV18 with TRBJ2-2; 14 bases align to TRBD2. Germline CDR1 is KGHSH and CDR2 is LQKENI. The CDR3 runs 18 residues. J lost 5 bases, V lost 6 bases, and 11 bases had no gene match. The CDR3 sequence: CASSPAGTSGSRTGELFF. As DNA, the CDR3 is TGTGCCAGCTCGCCTGCCGGGACTAGCGGGAGTAGGACCGGGGAGCTGTTTTTT.

The V and J genes are TRBV6-5 and TRBJ2-7; 7 bases fit TRBD2. Trimming at V came to 4 bases and at J to 0 bases, leaving 3 bases not matched to a gene. CDR1 and CDR2 (germline): MNHEY, SVGAGI. The CDR3 consists of 14 residues. DNA for the CDR3: TGTGCCAGCAGTTTCGGACTAGTCTCCTACGAGCAGTACTTC. Protein product: CASSFGLVSYEQYF.

The V gene is TRBV7-3, the J gene TRBJ2-1, with D possibly TRBD1 on 5 matching bases. The CDR3 totals 15 residues. From germline, CDR1 is SGHTA and CDR2 FQGTGA. Trimming stripped 1 base from V and 8 bases from J, with 15 bases between. Here the CDR3 DNA reads TGTGCCAGCAGCTTAAGGTCTCAGGGTCAAGATGAGCAGTTCTTC. Its protein product is CASSLRSQGQDEQFF.

The rearrangement joins TRBV5-1 to TRBJ2-2; D uncertain. CDR1 and CDR2 (germline): SGHRS, YFSETQ. The CDR3 is 15 residues long. V lost 4 bases and J 2 bases, leaving 12 bases between the germline ends. CDR3 DNA: TGCGCCAGCAGCGGCGGTCGCCCCAACACCGGGGAGCTGTTTTTT. This sequence encodes CASSGGRPNTGELFF.

This rearrangement joins TRBV28 to TRBJ1-1, with 9 positions matching TRBD1. The junction had 11 bases not matched to a gene; V was cut back by 5 bases and J by 1 base. The CDR3 is 17 residues long. Per the germline V gene, CDR1 is MDHEN and CDR2 is SYDVKM. The CDR3 spells CASSPLHRGQKNTEAFF. In nucleotides, the CDR3 is TGTGCCAGCAGTCCGTTACACAGGGGGCAAAAGAACACTGAAGCTTTCTTT. The whole variable domain, remainder taken from reference TRBV28 and TRBJ1-1, is DVKVTQSSRYLVKRTGEKVFLECVQDMDHENMFWYRQDPGLGLRLIYFSYDVKMKEKGDIPEGYSVSREKKERFSLILESASTNQTSMYLCASSPLHRGQKNTEAFFGQGTRLTVV.

This chain connects TRBV28 to TRBJ1-6; tentative D call: TRBD1 (5 bases). Germline CDR1 MDHEN, CDR2 SYDVKM. The CDR3 totals 14 residues. V lost 6 bases and J lost 7, with 13 bases in between. The DNA of the CDR3 is TGTGCCAGCAGACTACAGGTTTACAATTCACCCCTCCACTTT. Translated: CASRLQVYNSPLHF.